The 6 T cell receptor beta chains below come from one sample, sequenced in a study of T-cell reconstitution after alpha-beta-depleted transplantation in children. TCRbeta library preparation incorporated unique molecular identifiers. TCRdb analysed the PCR reads with MiXCR anew, one entry per CDR3 protein. The sample includes 640,000 or so distinct CDR3 sequences, about 15% of them seen just once. Material: PBMCs from the stem cell graft donor, obtained from the stem cell graft. The receptors originated from a human donor who donated a stem cell graft to a child with acute myeloid leukemia.

The gene calls are TRBV5-1 and TRBJ1-5; 12 nucleotides line up with TRBD1. This CDR3 spans 15 amino acids. Germline CDR1 is SGHRS and CDR2 is YFSETQ. With V trimmed by 2 bases and J by 5 bases, 2 bases remained unmatched. The DNA for the CDR3 is TGCGCCAGCAGCTTCGGGACAGGGGGCTATCAGCCCCAGCATTTT. As protein: CASSFGTGGYQPQHF.

The V call is TRBV20-1, the J call TRBJ1-2, with 9 bases identical to TRBD1. Unmatched junction bases numbered 10, after V lost 7 bases and J lost 4 bases. CDR1 and CDR2 from the germline V gene are DFQATT and SNEGSKA (reference sequence). CDR3 length: 14 residues. DNA of the CDR3: TGCAGTGTCCCCCCTGGACAGGGGCTCTATGGCTACACCTTC. Translation gives CSVPPGQGLYGYTF.

In this sample, this clonotype turned up many times. The gene calls are TRBV6-1 and TRBJ2-1; TRBD2 agrees at 13 bases. Germline V gene lookup returns CDR1 MNHNS and CDR2 SASEGT. V lost 6 bases and J lost 6; bases outside the gene matches: 11. This CDR3 is built from 17 residues. The CDR3 DNA is TGTGCCAGCAGGTGGACTAGCGGGGGAGGAGGGACCAATGAGCAGTTCTTC. Encoded protein: CASRWTSGGGGTNEQFF.

The sample holds a few counts of this clonotype. V is TRBV27 and J is TRBJ2-7; 9 nucleotides match TRBD1. The germline CDR1 and CDR2 sequences are MNHEY and SMNVEV (reference sequence). V shed 3 bases, J shed 4 bases, and the junction held 7 bases outside the gene matches. This CDR3 is 15 amino acids long. CDR3 in DNA: TGTGCCAGCAGTTTCCTAGGACAGGGGTCGTACGAGCAGTACTTC. This encodes CASSFLGQGSYEQYF.

This clonotype was seen ten or more times. The V and J genes are TRBV20-1 and TRBJ2-5; 9 bases agree with TRBD1. Trimming took 4 bases from V and 7 from J; bases not matched to a gene: 16. The CDR3 spans 16 residues. CDR1 and CDR2 from the germline V gene are DFQATT and SNEGSKA (reference sequence). CDR3 coding DNA: TGCAGTGCTATTATGTTCGGACAGGGGAATAGGGGGACCCAGTACTTC. Protein: CSAIMFGQGNRGTQYF.

This clonotype showed up many times. The chain couples TRBV18 to TRBJ2-5, with D perhaps TRBD2 (6 bases). The CDR3 length is 13 residues. Germline CDR1 reads KGHSH; CDR2 reads LQKENI. V was shortened by 8 bases and J by 1 base, with 11 bases between the two germline ends. This CDR3 is CASSPGLQETQYF. The CDR3 DNA reads as TGTGCCAGCAGCCCGGGACTCCAAGAGACCCAGTACTTC.